One and the same sample provided the 20 T cell receptor beta chains below, sequenced in a study of CD8 T cells in Susac syndrome. Random hexamers were used to reverse transcribe the RNA input (about 0.5 to 1 ug). TCRdb re-called the immunoSEQ multiplex PCR reads through MiXCR, storing one row per CDR3 protein. The repertoire holds approximately 270,000 distinct CDR3 sequences, with just under 95% as singletons. Sample: CD4+ T cells from PBMCs. These receptors were taken from a human donor with multiple sclerosis.

This rearrangement joins TRBV4-1 to TRBJ1-2; tentative D call: TRBD1 (6 bases). Trimming took off 2 bases at V and 4 bases at J, with 11 bases between the two ends. The germline V gene has CDR1 MGHRA and CDR2 YSYEKL. The CDR3 has 14 residues. This chain's CDR3 is CASSQQGFRYGYTF. In DNA form, the CDR3 reads TGCGCCAGCAGCCAACAGGGGTTTCGCTATGGCTACACCTTC.

The V and J genes are TRBV7-2 and TRBJ1-3; D gene unclear. CDR1 and CDR2 from the germline V gene are SGHTA and FQGNSA. V was clipped by 5 bases and J by 0 bases, with 11 bases between them. The CDR3 has 15 residues. This chain's CDR3 is CASSGVDVSGNTIYF. DNA for the CDR3: TGTGCCAGCAGCGGGGTCGACGTCTCTGGAAACACCATATATTTT.

V and J are TRBV7-8 and TRBJ1-2, with TRBD1 as a possible D gene (6 bases). Germline V CDR1 and CDR2: SGHVS, FQNEAQ. The length of the CDR3 is 13 residues. Trimming took off 4 bases at V and 5 bases at J, with 11 bases between the two ends. CDR3 in amino acids: CASSSPQGYGYTF. Written as DNA, the CDR3 is TGTGCCAGCAGCTCCCCTCAGGGGTATGGCTACACCTTC.

This chain connects TRBV19 to TRBJ2-5, with D perhaps TRBD1 or TRBD2 (6 bases each). V was pared by 4 bases and J by 5 bases, with 20 bases between. The CDR3 has 16 amino acids. Germline CDR1 is LNHDA and CDR2 is SQIVND (reference sequence). Written as DNA, the CDR3 is TGTGCCAGTAGTACCACGGGGGCCGGAGTTGGGGAGACCCAGTACTTC. Translating it yields CASSTTGAGVGETQYF.

CDR3 DNA: TGTGCCAGCAGTTTAGCGAGGGGCCGTCAAGAGACCCAGTACTTC. This codes for CASSLARGRQETQYF. The chain couples TRBV12-3 or TRBV12-4 to TRBJ2-5; D possibly uses TRBD1 or TRBD2 (5 bases each). The CDR3 runs 15 residues. Deletions cut 0 bases from V and 2 bases from J, with 10 bases between.

The rearrangement joins TRBV7-9 to TRBJ1-1, with D perhaps TRBD1 (6 bases). The V end lost 7 bases, the J end lost 6 bases, and 21 bases lay between the germline ends. The CDR3 extends over 15 amino acids. Germline V gives CDR1 SEHNR, CDR2 FQNEAQ (reference sequence). CDR3 coding DNA: TGTGCCAGCACCAACCCTCGGGACACCCATTCTGAAGCTTTCTTT. This sequence encodes CASTNPRDTHSEAFF.

The rearrangement joins TRBV5-6 to TRBJ1-6, with 11 bases aligning to TRBD1. This CDR3 contains 16 residues. The germline V gene encodes CDR1 SGHDT and CDR2 YYEEEE. Germline trimming cut 4 bases from V and 2 bases from J; bases unmatched to any gene: 2. The CDR3 spells CASSPGQGAYNSPLHF. As DNA, the CDR3 is TGTGCCAGCAGCCCGGGACAGGGGGCCTATAATTCACCCCTCCACTTT.

This chain uses TRBV6-2 or TRBV6-3 with TRBJ2-7, with a tentative D call TRBD2 (6 bases). Germline V gives CDR1 MNHEY, CDR2 SVGEGT. Trimming left V 6 bases short and J 4 bases short, with 19 bases between. The CDR3 has 15 residues. The CDR3 DNA sequence: TGTGCCAGCAGGCCAAACGTGGCGGGATCGTACGAGCAGTACGTC. Translation: CASRPNVAGSYEQYV.

The V call is TRBV6-6, the J call TRBJ2-1, with D possibly matching TRBD1 (7 bases). The CDR3 spans 15 residues. Germline values: CDR1 MNHNY, CDR2 SVGAGI (reference sequence). V was clipped by 0 bases and J by 7 bases, with 13 bases between them. CDR3 sequence reads: CASSYSWTGGNEQFF. CDR3 nucleotides: TGTGCCAGCAGTTACTCTTGGACAGGAGGGAATGAGCAGTTCTTC.

The V and J genes are TRBV20-1 and TRBJ2-3, with a weak D call TRBD2 (6 bases). The germline V gene encodes CDR1 DFQATT and CDR2 SNEGSKA (reference sequence). The CDR3 covers 13 residues. Trimming removed 2 bases from V and 8 bases from J, with 14 bases in between. CDR3 in amino acids: CSARRLAKGTQYF. CDR3 DNA sequence: TGCAGTGCTAGAAGGCTAGCGAAGGGTACGCAGTATTTT.

This clonotype was detected once. The rearrangement links TRBV29-1 to TRBJ1-2, with a tentative D call TRBD1 (5 bases). Trimming left V 7 bases short and J 6 bases short, with 18 bases between. Per the germline V gene, CDR1 is SQVTM and CDR2 is ANQGSEA. The CDR3 contains 13 residues. The CDR3 here is CSADPGRGDGYTF. CDR3 DNA sequence: TGCAGCGCCGACCCCGGTCGGGGCGATGGCTACACCTTC. The whole variable domain, filled in from reference TRBV29-1 and TRBJ1-2, reads SAVISQKPSRDICQRGTSLTIQCQVDSQVTMMFWYRQQPGQSLTLIATANQGSEATYESGFVIDKFPISRPNLTFSTLTVSNMSPEDSSIYLCSADPGRGDGYTFGSGTRLTVV.

V usage is TRBV7-9 and J usage is TRBJ1-6; maybe TRBD1 (6 bases). V was pared by 5 bases and J by 4 bases, with 12 bases between. Germline CDR1 is SEHNR and CDR2 is FQNEAQ (reference sequence). There are 15 residues in the CDR3. The CDR3: CASSPQGGYNSPLHF. CDR3 in DNA: TGTGCCAGCAGCCCACAAGGGGGATATAATTCACCCCTCCACTTT. The variable domain in full, with the rest retrieved from reference TRBV7-9 and TRBJ1-6, is DTGVSQNPRHKITKRGQNVTFRCDPISEHNRLYWYRQTLGQGPEFLTYFQNEAQLEKSRLLSDRFSAERPKGSFSTLEIQRTEQGDSAMYLCASSPQGGYNSPLHFGNGTRLTVT.

The chain links TRBV11-3 to TRBJ1-1; the D is unclear. Germline CDR1 reads SGHNT; CDR2 reads YENEEA. The CDR3 loop spans 15 amino acids. The ends were cut back, 5 bases at V and 5 bases at J, with 18 bases in the middle. The CDR3 sequence is CASSPGMGRNTEAFF. In DNA, the CDR3 is TGTGCCAGCAGCCCCGGTATGGGGAGGAATACTGAAGCTTTCTTT.

The chain is built from TRBV13 and TRBJ2-6; 9 nucleotides match TRBD1. The CDR3 contains 17 residues. Germline trimming cut 5 bases from V and 3 bases from J; bases unmatched to any gene: 8. Germline-derived CDR1 and CDR2 are PRHDT and FYEKMQ (reference sequence). The CDR3 region has the DNA TGTGCCAGCAGCCCCGGGACAGGGAATCGTGGGGCCAACGTCCTGACTTTC. Amino acid sequence: CASSPGTGNRGANVLTF.

V and J are TRBV9 and TRBJ2-6; 7 bases match TRBD2. CDR1 and CDR2 from the germline V gene are SGDLS and YYNGEE. The J segment lost 0 bases and the V segment lost 4 bases, leaving 4 bases of the junction unmatched. The length of the CDR3 is 16 residues. As DNA, the CDR3 is TGTGCCAGCAGCTTGGGGGAGGGCTCTGGGGCCAACGTCCTGACTTTC. This sequence encodes CASSLGEGSGANVLTF.

The V gene is TRBV7-3, the J gene TRBJ2-1, with D possibly called TRBD1 or TRBD2 (5 bases each). The CDR3 contains 13 residues. Per germline, CDR1 SGHTA and CDR2 FQGTGA. Trimming removed 5 bases from V and 13 bases from J, with 18 bases in between. The CDR3 DNA sequence: TGTGCCAGCAGCCCCCCCGGGACCCTACACCAGTTCTTC. This gives the protein CASSPPGTLHQFF.

This chain connects TRBV10-3 to TRBJ1-4; weak D call: TRBD1 (5 bases). The CDR3 sequence is 13 residues long. CDR1 and CDR2 (germline): ENHRY, SYGVKD. The V and J ends lost 4 bases and 8 bases respectively, with 11 bases between them. The CDR3 is CAISGDRGEKLFF. CDR3 bases: TGTGCCATCAGTGGGGACCGGGGCGAAAAACTGTTTTTT.

The V call is TRBV24-1, the J call TRBJ1-2; the D gene is possibly TRBD1 (5 bases). V was trimmed by 4 bases and J by 4 bases, leaving 12 bases between them. Germline CDR1 is KGHDR and CDR2 is SFDVKD. The CDR3 covers 14 residues. This CDR3 reads CATSEGGTAYGYTF. The CDR3 coding sequence is TGTGCCACCAGTGAGGGGGGGACGGCCTATGGCTACACCTTC.

This chain joins TRBV10-3 and TRBJ2-7, with 12 bases lining up with TRBD1. The germline V gene has CDR1 ENHRY and CDR2 SYGVKD. CDR3 size: 14 residues. V lost 5 bases to trimming and J lost 6 bases; unmatched junction nucleotides: 5. The CDR3 sequence: CAISLGQGAGEQYF. The CDR3 bases are TGTGCCATCAGTTTGGGACAGGGGGCAGGCGAGCAGTACTTC.

The sample holds one count of this clonotype. CDR3 nucleotide sequence: TGCAGCGGTATACAGGGGATTGGTGGCGAAGCTTTCTTT. Encoded protein: CSGIQGIGGEAFF. The chain links TRBV29-1 to TRBJ1-1; TRBD1 matches at 7 bases. The CDR3 is 13 amino acids. V dropped 7 bases and J dropped 8; count of bases not matched to a gene: 13. Germline values: CDR1 SQVTM, CDR2 ANQGSEA.